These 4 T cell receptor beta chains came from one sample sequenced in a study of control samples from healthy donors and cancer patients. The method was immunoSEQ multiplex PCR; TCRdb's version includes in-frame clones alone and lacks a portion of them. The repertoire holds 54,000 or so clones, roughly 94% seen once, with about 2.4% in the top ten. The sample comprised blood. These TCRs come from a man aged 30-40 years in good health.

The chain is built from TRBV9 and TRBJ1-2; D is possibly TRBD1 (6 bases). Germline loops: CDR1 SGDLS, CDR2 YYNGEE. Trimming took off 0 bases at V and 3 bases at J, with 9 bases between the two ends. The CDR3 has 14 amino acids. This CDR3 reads CASSVVAGDYGYTF. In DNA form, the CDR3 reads TGTGCCAGCAGCGTAGTTGCAGGGGACTATGGCTACACCTTC. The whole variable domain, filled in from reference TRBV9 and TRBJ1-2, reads DSGVTQTPKHLITATGQRVTLRCSPRSGDLSVYWYQQSLDQGLQFLIQYYNGEERAKGNILERFSAQQFPDLHSELNLSSLELGDSALYFCASSVVAGDYGYTFGSGTRLTVV.

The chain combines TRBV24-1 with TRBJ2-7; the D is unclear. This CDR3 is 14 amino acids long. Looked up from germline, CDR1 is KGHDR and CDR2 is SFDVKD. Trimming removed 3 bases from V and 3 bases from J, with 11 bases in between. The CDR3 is CATSDRKGSYEQYF. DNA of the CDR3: TGTGCCACCAGTGATCGTAAGGGCAGCTACGAGCAGTACTTC.

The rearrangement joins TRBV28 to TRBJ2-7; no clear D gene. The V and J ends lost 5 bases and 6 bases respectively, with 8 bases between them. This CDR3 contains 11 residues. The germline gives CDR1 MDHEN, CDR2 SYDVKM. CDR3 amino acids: CASSPRSEQYF. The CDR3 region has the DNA TGTGCCAGCAGTCCGCGGAGCGAGCAGTACTTC.

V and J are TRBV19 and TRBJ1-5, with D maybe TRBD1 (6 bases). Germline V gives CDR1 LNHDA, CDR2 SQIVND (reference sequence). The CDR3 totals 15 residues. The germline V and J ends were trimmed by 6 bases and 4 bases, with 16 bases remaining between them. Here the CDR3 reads CASRAAGVANQPQHF. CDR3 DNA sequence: TGTGCCAGTAGGGCGGCAGGGGTTGCAAATCAGCCCCAGCATTTT.